Detailed here is one TCR beta chain. Its antigen is unidentified. This specimen comes from a study of shared clonotypes between healthy human individuals. The overall study: Each donor's CD4 naive and CD4 memory cells filled three plates apiece, CD8 naive two, and CD8 memory one.

Germline loops: CDR1 SNHLY, CDR2 FYNNEI. CDR3 length equals 14 residues. V lost 9 bases to trimming and J lost 6 bases, with 19 bases between them. Study-wide points: Represented diversity (both genetic and exposure-history) was limited by the small number of donors. Researchers found naive subsets generally carried larger estimated richness than memory subsets.

Measured with immunoSEQ multiplex PCR; TCRdb has only the in-frame clones, and not every one. This sample has about 1.9 million clones, with 93% found just once. The naive CD8 fraction comprised CD45RO-negative cells positively selected for CCR7 and excluded terminally differentiated effector memory CD45RA+ cells. Every donor, a Caucasian adult, lived in Nashville, Tennessee. Sequences were obtained from naive CD8+ T cells from PBMCs. The chain links TRBV2 to TRBJ2-3, with D possibly called TRBD1 or TRBD2 (6 bases each). This clonotype was sampled from a man aged 18 to 35 in good health. Some clones in this sample may be carry-over from other donors' samples. This CDR3 is CASLLGGGPDTQYF. The CDR3 DNA is TGTGCCAGTTTGTTAGGGGGAGGACCTGATACGCAGTATTTT. Using reference TRBV2 and TRBJ2-3 for the parts outside the CDR3, the full variable domain is EPEVTQTPSHQVTQMGQEVILRCVPISNHLYFYWYRQILGQKVEFLVSFYNNEISEKSEIFDDQFSVERPDGSNFTLKIRSTKLEDSAMYFCASLLGGGPDTQYFGPGTRLTVL.